One and the same sample provided the 6 T cell receptor beta chains below, sequenced in a study of response to subunit inactivated influenza vaccine. TCRdb passed the RT-PCR reads through MiXCR, listing each CDR3 protein once. The profile shows about 540,000 distinct CDR3 sequences, 14% of them singletons. The input for sequencing was PBMCs from blood, taken 11 to 12 days after vaccination. The receptors here all came from a man between 45 and 60 years old who received an inactivated influenza vaccine.

V and J are TRBV24-1 and TRBJ2-5; no clear D gene. The V and J ends lost 4 bases and 7 bases respectively, with 15 bases between them. CDR1 and CDR2 (germline): KGHDR, SFDVKD. This CDR3 has 14 residues. The CDR3 loop is CATSETAQTGTQYF. In DNA, the CDR3 is TGTGCCACCAGTGAGACCGCTCAGACGGGGACCCAGTACTTC.

This clonotype was counted between two and nine times. The genes are TRBV20-1 and TRBJ2-7; 8 nucleotides agree with TRBD2. In germline, CDR1 is DFQATT, CDR2 SNEGSKA (reference sequence). The CDR3 is made up of 13 amino acids. Losses at the gene ends were 4 bases for V and 3 bases for J; bases not matched to a gene: 5. The DNA for the CDR3 is TGCAGTGCTAAATTAGCGGGGAACTACGAGCAGTACTTC. It codes for CSAKLAGNYEQYF.

Ten or more counts support this clonotype. The V call is TRBV11-2, the J call TRBJ2-3; 12 bases fit TRBD1. The J segment lost 4 bases and the V segment lost 1 base, leaving 9 bases of the junction unmatched. The CDR3 has 18 amino acids. From germline, CDR1 is SGHAT and CDR2 FQNNGV. Here the CDR3 DNA reads TGTGCCAGCAGCTTAGGGGCCGGGACAGGGGGCAACGCAGATACGCAGTATTTT. Residues: CASSLGAGTGGNADTQYF. Using reference TRBV11-2 and TRBJ2-3 for the parts outside the CDR3, the full variable domain is EAGVAQSPRYKIIEKRQSVAFWCNPISGHATLYWYQQILGQGPKLLIQFQNNGVVDDSQLPKDRFSAERLKGVDSTLKIQPAKLEDSAVYLCASSLGAGTGGNADTQYFGPGTRLTVL.

V is TRBV7-8 and J is TRBJ2-7, with a weak D call TRBD1 (5 bases). The V gene's germline CDR1 is SGHVS and CDR2 FQNEAQ. V was trimmed by 5 bases and J by 6 bases, leaving 8 bases between them. The CDR3 has 11 residues. The DNA for the CDR3 is TGTGCCAGCAGCCCAGGGATCGAGCAGTACTTC. Its translation: CASSPGIEQYF.

The chain carries TRBV7-6 and TRBJ2-7; D gene ambiguous. The CDR3 extends over 15 amino acids. Germline CDR1 SGHVS, CDR2 FNYEAQ. Trimming took 0 bases from V and 4 from J, leaving 13 bases between them. The CDR3 sequence: CASSLATANFYEQYF. The CDR3 DNA is TGTGCCAGCAGCTTAGCGACGGCAAACTTTTACGAGCAGTACTTC.

In this sample, this clonotype turned up many times. The J gene is TRBJ2-1, the V gene TRBV14, with D perhaps TRBD2 (6 bases). V lost 3 bases and J 6 bases, leaving 18 bases between the germline ends. The CDR3 runs 16 residues. Germline loops: CDR1 SGHDN, CDR2 FVKESK. In nucleotides, the CDR3 is TGTGCCAGCAGCCATGGACCCTATCTAGCGTTCAATGAGCAGTTCTTC. Amino acids: CASSHGPYLAFNEQFF.